The clone carrying this T cell receptor beta chain occurred once. A template switching step contributed a universal primer site, while unique molecular identifiers were present in the cDNA. TCRdb called the 5' RACE reads again in MiXCR, with one record for every CDR3 protein. Here the sample spans around 470,000 distinct CDR3 sequences, 14% being singletons. Germline lookup yields CDR1 SGHRS and CDR2 YFSETQ. The CDR3 spans 14 residues. V was clipped by 4 bases and J by 4 bases, with 14 bases between them. The sample originates from a study of identical twins. These same records also appear under a second study, on yellow fever vaccine responses in identical twins.

Source material: CD4+ T cells sorted from blood. This rearrangement joins TRBV5-1 to TRBJ1-2; TRBD1 might be the D (6 bases). This receptor was obtained from a woman in her late teens or twenties in good health. The CDR3 DNA follows: TGCGCCAGCAGCCCCGAGACAGGTCTCTATGGCTACACCTTC. Translating gives CASSPETGLYGYTF.